This T cell receptor (beta chain) is drawn from a study of cytomegalovirus exposure and HLA in healthy donors. Germline assignment: CDR1 SGHRS and CDR2 YFSETQ. The CDR3 is 18 amino acids. The ends lost 1 base at V and 2 bases at J; junction bases unmatched: 12. The donors were members of the roughly 120-subject validation cohort (separate from the roughly 660-subject first cohort). The data were produced by immunoSEQ multiplex PCR, yet TCRdb's version contains in-frame clones alone and is incomplete. The sample yields about 79,000 clones, under 95% seen once. This clonotype originated in a woman aged 25 to 39 in good health and CMV-seronegative. The sample consisted of PBMCs. V gene TRBV5-1 combines with J gene TRBJ2-5, with 9 bases identical to TRBD2. Here the CDR3 reads CASSLTPNSGGQQETQYF. DNA of the CDR3: TGCGCCAGCAGCTTGACCCCCAATAGCGGGGGCCAACAAGAGACCCAGTACTTC.